This T cell receptor beta chain was retrieved from a study of CD8 T cells in ankylosing spondylitis. TCRdb reanalysed the 5' RACE reads using MiXCR and keeps one entry per CDR3 protein. This sample has approximately 150,000 distinct CDR3 sequences, with around a tenth found just once. The receptor was derived from a female donor with ankylosing spondylitis or in good health (not recorded which). The sequencing input was blood, either unsorted or a sorted T cell fraction (not recorded which).

The CDR3 DNA is TGTGCCAGCAGCTTAGTGGACAGGGGCGATCAGCCCCAGCATTTT. It translates to CASSLVDRGDQPQHF. This rearrangement joins TRBV7-2 to TRBJ1-5; 9 bases line up with TRBD1. The CDR3 is 15 amino acids. CDR1 and CDR2 from the germline V gene are SGHTA and FQGNSA. V dropped 1 base and J dropped 5; count of bases not matched to a gene: 3. The variable domain in full, completed from reference TRBV7-2 and TRBJ1-5, reads GAGVSQSPSNKVTEKGKDVELRCDPISGHTALYWYRQSLGQGLEFLIYFQGNSAPDKSGLPSDRFSAERTGGSVSTLTIQRTQQEDSAVYLCASSLVDRGDQPQHFGDGTRLSIL.